This TCR beta chain was observed in a study of T-cell memory formation after mild COVID-19. TCRdb re-called the 5' RACE reads with MiXCR, one entry per CDR3 protein. The data contain under 350,000 distinct CDR3 sequences, about a sixth of them singletons. This clonotype was counted a few times. The CDR3 covers 15 residues. The J segment lost 5 bases and the V segment lost 1 base, leaving 6 bases of the junction unmatched. Germline V CDR1 and CDR2: SGHAT, FQNNGV. Sequenced material: PBMCs or a T cell subset sorted from them (not recorded which). The source of this sequence is a man younger than 35 who had mild COVID-19 (a few samples of this study predate the infection). Cell type and time point are not known. The chain carries TRBV11-2 and TRBJ2-5; 8 bases agree with TRBD1. CDR3 coding DNA: TGTGCCAGCAGCTTAGGGGCAGGGGGCAGGGAGACCCAGTACTTC. It translates to CASSLGAGGRETQYF.